These T cell receptor beta chains were read from a single sample in a study of graft-versus-host responses after intestinal transplantation. No antigens are known for them. The method was immunoSEQ multiplex PCR; TCRdb's version includes in-frame clones alone and lacks a portion of them. The data contain about 120,000 clones, 95% of them singletons. The sample consisted of unstimulated CD8+ T cells sorted from spleen or lymph node cells, taken before intestinal transplant. The receptor set was obtained from a human donor who received an intestinal transplant. CDR3s include the opening cysteine and the closing phenylalanine or tryptophan. The D gene is left open where the match is weak. For some rows the clone size is stated as once, few or many, or as a class when expanded; others skip it.

D: -; J: TRBJ2-3; V: TRBV4-1; size: once; CDR3: CASTPIGRESTDTQYF; DNA: TGCGCCAGCACCCCGATCGGGCGGGAAAGCACAGATACGCAGTATTTT
D: -; J: TRBJ1-2; V: TRBV30; size: -; CDR3: CAWSVGGIDGYTF; DNA: TGTGCCTGGAGTGTCGGGGGAATAGATGGCTACACCTTC
D: TRBD2; J: TRBJ2-7; V: TRBV13; size: -; CDR3: CASSLETSGSRYEQYF; DNA: TGTGCCAGCAGCTTAGAGACTAGCGGGAGTCGATACGAGCAGTACTTC
D: -; J: TRBJ2-7; V: TRBV15; size: -; CDR3: CATSRDREVYEQYF; DNA: TGTGCCACCAGCAGAGATAGGGAGGTCTACGAGCAGTACTTC
D: TRBD2; J: TRBJ2-7; V: TRBV4-1; size: -; CDR3: CASSQAGGVYEQYF; DNA: TGCGCCAGCAGCCAAGCGGGAGGGGTCTACGAGCAGTACTTC
D: TRBD1; J: TRBJ2-7; V: TRBV5-5; size: -; CDR3: CASTLYGTANTGGEQYF; DNA: TGTGCCAGCACCTTATACGGGACAGCCAATACAGGGGGCGAGCAGTACTTC
D: -; J: TRBJ2-7; V: TRBV27; size: -; CDR3: CASSLFMGTYEQYF; DNA: TGTGCCAGCAGTTTGTTTATGGGGACCTACGAGCAGTACTTC
D: -; J: TRBJ2-7; V: TRBV5-6; size: -; CDR3: CASSLVRMDEQYF; DNA: TGTGCCAGCAGCTTAGTCCGAATGGACGAGCAGTACTTC
D: TRBD1; J: TRBJ1-1; V: TRBV25-1; size: few; CDR3: CASSGWTGTDNTEAFF; DNA: TGTGCCAGCAGTGGATGGACCGGGACAGATAACACTGAAGCTTTCTTT
D: TRBD1; J: TRBJ2-5; V: TRBV13; size: once; CDR3: CASSSKGTGKETQYF; DNA: TGTGCCAGCAGCTCCAAGGGGACAGGGAAAGAGACCCAGTACTTC
D: -; J: TRBJ2-7; V: TRBV5-1; size: -; CDR3: CASSGQGNPYEQYF; DNA: TGCGCCAGCAGCGGTCAGGGTAATCCCTACGAGCAGTACTTC
D: TRBD2; J: TRBJ2-1; V: TRBV4-2; size: once; CDR3: CASSQDSSGNFF; DNA: TGTGCCAGCAGCCAAGATTCCAGCGGGAACTTCTTC
D: -; J: TRBJ2-7; V: TRBV19; size: -; CDR3: CASSIGGSGSYEQYF; DNA: TGTGCCAGTAGTATAGGGGGAAGTGGGTCCTACGAGCAGTACTTC
D: TRBD1; J: TRBJ1-5; V: TRBV6-5; size: -; CDR3: CASRTGGNQPQHF; DNA: TGTGCCAGCAGGACAGGGGGCAATCAGCCCCAGCATTTT
D: TRBD2; J: TRBJ2-7; V: TRBV5-8; size: once; CDR3: CASASGTSQYF; DNA: TGTGCCAGCGCTAGCGGGACCTCTCAGTACTTC
D: TRBD2; J: TRBJ2-7; V: TRBV7-9; size: once; CDR3: CASSRGLAGGRRSYEQYF; DNA: TGTGCCAGCAGCCGTGGACTAGCGGGAGGGCGACGGTCCTACGAGCAGTACTTC
D: -; J: TRBJ2-1; V: TRBV27; size: -; CDR3: CASSLTGSSYNEQFF; DNA: TGTGCCAGCAGTTTAACAGGGAGCTCCTACAATGAGCAGTTCTTC
D: -; J: TRBJ2-1; V: TRBV28; size: -; CDR3: CASSLGNQGFDEQFF; DNA: TGTGCCAGCAGTTTGGGTAATCAGGGGTTTGATGAGCAGTTCTTC
D: TRBD1; J: TRBJ2-3; V: TRBV5-6; size: -; CDR3: CASFPGQGLTDTQYF; DNA: TGTGCCAGCTTTCCGGGACAGGGGTTAACAGATACGCAGTATTTT
D: TRBD2; J: TRBJ2-1; V: TRBV27; size: -; CDR3: CASSLRTSGIYNEQFF; DNA: TGTGCCAGCAGTTTAAGGACTAGCGGGATCTACAATGAGCAGTTCTTC
D: TRBD2; J: TRBJ2-2; V: TRBV28; size: -; CDR3: CASSSDTGTSGRASGELFF; DNA: TGTGCCAGCAGTTCCGACACCGGGACTAGCGGGAGGGCCTCCGGGGAGCTGTTTTTT
D: -; J: TRBJ1-1; V: TRBV11-2; size: few; CDR3: CASSLDVNTEAFF; DNA: TGTGCCAGCAGCTTAGACGTGAACACTGAAGCTTTCTTT
D: -; J: TRBJ2-1; V: TRBV27; size: -; CDR3: CASSLAQVYNEQFF; DNA: TGTGCCAGCTCCTTAGCACAGGTCTACAATGAGCAGTTCTTC
D: TRBD2; J: TRBJ2-7; V: TRBV18; size: few; CDR3: CASSPGLAGGPYEQYF; DNA: TGTGCCAGCTCACCCGGACTAGCGGGAGGACCCTACGAGCAGTACTTC
D: -; J: TRBJ1-3; V: TRBV2; size: -; CDR3: CASSRNSDGNTIYF; DNA: TGTGCCAGCAGTCGAAACAGTGACGGGAACACCATATATTTT
D: TRBD2; J: TRBJ2-7; V: TRBV5-4; size: -; CDR3: CASSLGGEQYF; DNA: TGTGCCAGCAGCCTCGGGGGGGAGCAGTACTTC
D: -; J: TRBJ1-5; V: TRBV9; size: -; CDR3: CASSAGGGANQPQHF; DNA: TGTGCCAGCAGCGCGGGAGGGGGGGCCAATCAGCCCCAGCATTTT
D: TRBD1; J: TRBJ2-2; V: TRBV27; size: -; CDR3: CASSIRTGGTGELFF; DNA: TGTGCCAGCAGTATAAGGACAGGGGGTACCGGGGAGCTGTTTTTT
D: -; J: TRBJ2-7; V: TRBV5-8; size: once; CDR3: CASNQPPREQYF; DNA: TGTGCCAGCAACCAACCCCCGAGAGAGCAGTACTTC
D: TRBD1; J: TRBJ1-1; V: TRBV19; size: -; CDR3: CASRNRGQQGSDTEAFF; DNA: TGTGCCAGTAGGAACAGGGGGCAACAAGGATCGGACACTGAAGCTTTCTTT
D: -; J: TRBJ2-5; V: TRBV7-8; size: -; CDR3: CASSLASGSQETQYF; DNA: TGTGCCAGCAGCTTAGCTAGCGGTTCCCAAGAGACCCAGTACTTC
D: TRBD1; J: TRBJ2-5; V: TRBV7-6; size: -; CDR3: CASRRTGTGGQETQYF; DNA: TGTGCCAGCAGGAGGACGGGGACAGGTGGACAAGAGACCCAGTACTTC
D: -; J: TRBJ2-7; V: TRBV28; size: -; CDR3: CASSPRDFDYEQYF; DNA: TGTGCCAGCAGTCCGAGGGACTTTGACTACGAGCAGTACTTC
D: -; J: TRBJ1-2; V: TRBV28; size: -; CDR3: CASSPVRIHLYGYTF; DNA: TGTGCCAGCAGCCCCGTCAGAATTCACCTCTATGGCTACACCTTC
D: -; J: TRBJ2-1; V: TRBV2; size: few; CDR3: CASSDGGYNEQFF; DNA: TGTGCCAGCAGTGATGGGGGGTACAATGAGCAGTTCTTC
D: -; J: TRBJ2-7; V: TRBV5-3; size: -; CDR3: CASSLGASAYEQYF; DNA: TGTGCCAGCAGCTTGGGCGCGTCCGCCTACGAGCAGTACTTC
D: -; J: TRBJ2-7; V: TRBV5-6; size: -; CDR3: CASSLNPQDEQYF; DNA: TGTGCCAGCAGCTTAAACCCTCAGGACGAGCAGTACTTC
D: -; J: TRBJ2-1; V: TRBV27; size: -; CDR3: CASSFVSYNEQFF; DNA: TGTGCCAGCAGTTTTGTCTCCTACAATGAGCAGTTCTTC
D: -; J: TRBJ1-2; V: TRBV25-1; size: -; CDR3: CASSGKGDGYTF; DNA: TGTGCCAGCAGTGGAAAGGGCGATGGCTACACCTTC
D: TRBD1; J: TRBJ2-5; V: TRBV2; size: -; CDR3: CASSEGTGGRAGETQYF; DNA: TGTGCCAGCAGTGAAGGAACAGGGGGCAGGGCGGGAGAGACCCAGTACTTC
D: TRBD2; J: TRBJ2-7; V: TRBV11-2; size: -; CDR3: CASSVSGRANEQYF; DNA: TGTGCCAGCAGCGTTAGCGGGAGGGCCAACGAGCAGTACTTC
D: -; J: TRBJ2-7; V: TRBV4-1; size: -; CDR3: CASSQDRRRPYEQYF; DNA: TGCGCCAGCAGCCAAGATCGGAGGCGGCCCTACGAGCAGTACTTC
D: TRBD2; J: TRBJ2-1; V: TRBV7-3; size: -; CDR3: CASSPSGSSGNEQFF; DNA: TGTGCCAGCAGCCCCAGCGGGAGTAGTGGTAATGAGCAGTTCTTC
D: -; J: TRBJ2-7; V: TRBV15; size: -; CDR3: CATSRIKGEQYF; DNA: TGTGCCACCAGCAGAATAAAGGGCGAGCAGTACTTC
D: -; J: TRBJ2-1; V: TRBV28; size: -; CDR3: CASSLADRQLDSYNEQFF; DNA: TGTGCCAGCAGTTTAGCCGACCGACAACTGGACTCCTACAATGAGCAGTTCTTC
D: -; J: TRBJ1-5; V: TRBV19; size: -; CDR3: CASSIDRQLVQPQHF; DNA: TGTGCCAGTAGTATAGATCGCCAGTTAGTTCAGCCCCAGCATTTT
D: -; J: TRBJ2-7; V: TRBV7-2; size: -; CDR3: CASSLVPRTTSYEQYF; DNA: TGTGCCAGCAGCTTAGTCCCCCGGACAACGTCCTACGAGCAGTACTTC